This paragraph reports one T cell receptor (beta chain). From 3,500 to 4,000 ng of total RNA, each TCR library was prepared. Each UMI, carrying a 6-nucleotide sample barcode, came from template switching. Using the 5' RACE reads, TCRdb records one entry per CDR3 protein without DNA. This sample's table has roughly 150,000 distinct CDR3 sequences. CDR1 and CDR2 (germline): MGHRA, YSYEKL. The CDR3 sequence is 17 residues long. This specimen comes from a study of monozygotic twins with inflammatory bowel disease. V usage is TRBV4-1 and J usage is TRBJ1-5; TCRdb picks TRBD1, but there is no DNA to check that call. What was sequenced was blood. This receptor was identified in a human donor with ulcerative colitis or Crohn's disease, or a healthy co-twin of an affected twin (not recorded which). CDR3: CASSQTGQFYSNQPQHF.